Many counts were recorded for the clone carrying this T cell receptor (beta chain). The V and J ends lost 0 bases and 4 bases respectively, with 4 bases between them. The CDR3 consists of 13 residues. Looked up from germline, CDR1 is MNHEY and CDR2 is SVGEGT. CDR3-region Arm-PCR and iRepertoire HTBI primers produced the TCR beta libraries. TCRdb reprocessed the multiplex PCR reads via MiXCR and lists one record per CDR3 protein. Among about 460,000 distinct CDR3 sequences, about 20% were seen once, and the ten largest hold around 14%. Regarding time point: persistent/refractory GD, antithyroid drugs over 5 years with positive TRAb. Extracted PBMC RNA gave rise to the TCR library. These data originate in a study of regulatory T cells in long-lasting Graves disease.

J is TRBJ1-5 and V is TRBV6-2 or TRBV6-3, with D hard to call. The sequence derives from a female donor with Graves disease. The specimen comprised peripheral blood mononuclear cells (PBMCs), sampled when the disease was refractory, from a patient treated with antithyroid drugs. As DNA, the CDR3 is TGTGCCAGCAGTTACTCTCCGAATCAGCCCCAGCATTTT. Translated: CASSYSPNQPQHF.